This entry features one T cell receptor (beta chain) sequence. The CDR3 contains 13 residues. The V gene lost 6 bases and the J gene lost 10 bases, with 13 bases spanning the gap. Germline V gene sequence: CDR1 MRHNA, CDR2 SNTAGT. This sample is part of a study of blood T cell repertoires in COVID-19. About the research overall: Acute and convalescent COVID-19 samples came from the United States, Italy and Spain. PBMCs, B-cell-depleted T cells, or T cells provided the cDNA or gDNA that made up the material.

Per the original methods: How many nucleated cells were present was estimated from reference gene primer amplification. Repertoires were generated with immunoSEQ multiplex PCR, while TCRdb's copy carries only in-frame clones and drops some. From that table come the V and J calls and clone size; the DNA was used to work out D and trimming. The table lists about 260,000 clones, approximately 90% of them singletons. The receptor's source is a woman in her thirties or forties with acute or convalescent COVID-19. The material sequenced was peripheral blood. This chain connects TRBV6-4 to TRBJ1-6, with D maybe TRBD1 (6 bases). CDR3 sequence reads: CASSNRVGSPLHF. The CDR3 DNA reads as TGTGCCAGCAGCAACAGGGTAGGATCACCCCTCCACTTT.